A single sample is the source of the 25 T cell receptor beta chains below, sequenced in a study of radiotherapy plus CTLA-4 blockade in lung cancer. Assay used: immunoSEQ multiplex PCR; TCRdb lists only in-frame clones, some missing. The table shows roughly 110,000 clones, with more than 70% occurring only once. The sample consisted of peripheral blood, taken from a patient treated with radiotherapy plus ipilimumab. The receptors here all came from a human donor with non-small cell lung cancer that progressed on radiotherapy plus ipilimumab. Some clones in this sample may be carry-over from other donors' samples.

The chain combines TRBV6-1 with TRBJ2-7; 7 nucleotides align to TRBD1. The V and J ends lost 6 bases and 3 bases, in that order; junction bases with no gene match: 5. Per the germline V gene, CDR1 is MNHNS and CDR2 is SASEGT. The CDR3 length is 13 residues. CDR3 nucleotide sequence: TGTGCCAGCAGGCTGACAGGGAACTACGAGCAGTACTTC. Translation gives CASRLTGNYEQYF.

Here the CDR3 reads CASSYSGASSYNEQFF. CDR3 nucleotide sequence: TGTGCCAGCAGTTACTCCGGCGCAAGCTCCTACAATGAGCAGTTCTTC. The V gene is TRBV6-5, the J gene TRBJ2-1; D is undetermined. V lost 0 bases and J 0 bases, leaving 9 bases between the germline ends. Germline V gene sequence: CDR1 MNHEY, CDR2 SVGAGI. The CDR3 consists of 16 residues.

The chain is built from TRBV5-6 and TRBJ2-3; 11 bases align to TRBD1. Germline CDR1 is SGHDT and CDR2 is YYEEEE. After removal of 3 bases from V and 6 bases from J, the junction contained 6 bases not matched to a gene. The CDR3 contains 15 residues. CDR3 loop: CASSYSRDRGDTQYF. In nucleotides, the CDR3 is TGTGCCAGCAGCTACTCCAGGGACAGGGGGGATACGCAGTATTTT. Full variable domain (rest looked up from reference TRBV5-6 and TRBJ2-3): DAGVTQSPTHLIKTRGQQVTLRCSPKSGHDTVSWYQQALGQGPQFIFQYYEEEERQRGNFPDRFSGHQFPNYSSELNVNALLLGDSALYLCASSYSRDRGDTQYFGPGTRLTVL.

This chain connects TRBV5-4 to TRBJ2-3, with 13 bases fitting TRBD2. CDR3 length equals 16 residues. Germline lookup yields CDR1 SGHNT and CDR2 YYREEE (reference sequence). Trimming took 3 bases from V and 2 from J; bases not matched to a gene: 3. CDR3 DNA sequence: TGTGCCAGCAGCTGGGGACTAGCGGGGACCACAGATACGCAGTATTTT. This translates into CASSWGLAGTTDTQYF.

CDR3 sequence (DNA): TGTGCCAGCAGCTTATTGTCAGGCGGCTCAATCGGCTACACCTTC. Amino acids: CASSLLSGGSIGYTF. The chain carries TRBV7-2 and TRBJ1-2; D is ambiguous. Trimming removed 2 bases from V and 8 bases from J, with 18 bases in between. Per germline, CDR1 SGHTA and CDR2 FQGNSA. This CDR3 is 15 amino acids long. The full variable domain, its missing parts supplied by reference TRBV7-2 and TRBJ1-2, is GAGVSQSPSNKVTEKGKDVELRCDPISGHTALYWYRQSLGQGLEFLIYFQGNSAPDKSGLPSDRFSAERTGGSVSTLTIQRTQQEDSAVYLCASSLLSGGSIGYTFGSGTRLTVV.

The chain employs TRBV5-6 and TRBJ1-2; TRBD1 might be the D (5 bases). V was pared by 0 bases and J by 5 bases, with 17 bases between. Germline V gives CDR1 SGHDT, CDR2 YYEEEE. CDR3 length: 16 residues. The CDR3 coding sequence is TGTGCCAGCAGCTTGGCTGTACGGGGGAAAGGGTATGGCTACACCTTC. Its protein product is CASSLAVRGKGYGYTF.

This sequence joins TRBV6-5 and TRBJ1-6; D is unclear. Trimming took 5 bases from V and 8 from J, leaving 10 bases between them. The CDR3 is made up of 13 amino acids. Germline V gives CDR1 MNHEY, CDR2 SVGAGI. Here the CDR3 reads CASSREKDSPLHF. For the CDR3, the DNA is TGTGCCAGCAGTAGGGAAAAGGATTCACCCCTCCACTTT.

This chain joins TRBV5-4 and TRBJ2-1, with D unclear. This CDR3 comprises 12 residues. V lost 1 base and J lost 8, with 7 bases in between. The germline CDR1 and CDR2 sequences are SGHNT and YYREEE (reference sequence). The CDR3 here is CASSLNPHEQFF. CDR3 sequence (DNA): TGTGCCAGCAGCTTGAACCCCCATGAGCAGTTCTTC.

The chain links TRBV11-2 to TRBJ2-5, with TRBD1 identical over 9 bases. CDR1 and CDR2 from the germline V gene are SGHAT and FQNNGV. The CDR3 is 14 residues long. The J segment lost 2 bases and the V segment lost 3 bases, leaving 1 base of the junction unmatched. CDR3 amino acids: CASSLGQGQETQYF. CDR3 coding DNA: TGTGCCAGCAGCTTGGGACAGGGACAAGAGACCCAGTACTTC.

As DNA, the CDR3 is TGTGCCAGCAGCGACATTTGGAGCAATCAGCCCCAGCATTTT. It codes for CASSDIWSNQPQHF. The genes are TRBV27 and TRBJ1-5; D not resolved. Trimming cost V 6 bases and J 1 base, with 10 bases left between them. The germline V gene has CDR1 MNHEY and CDR2 SMNVEV (reference sequence). CDR3 size: 14 residues.

V usage is TRBV5-4 and J usage is TRBJ1-2; 9 bases fit TRBD1. Germline trimming cut 4 bases from V and 8 bases from J; bases unmatched to any gene: 9. The CDR3 extends over 14 amino acids. CDR1 SGHNT and CDR2 YYREEE come from the germline V gene (reference sequence). DNA of the CDR3: TGTGCCAGCAGCATTCAACAGGGGGCAAAGGGCTACACCTTC. Protein sequence: CASSIQQGAKGYTF.

The J gene is TRBJ1-1, the V gene TRBV27; D not certain. Per germline, CDR1 MNHEY and CDR2 SMNVEV (reference sequence). Trimming took off 6 bases at V and 1 base at J, with 12 bases between the two ends. The CDR3 runs 14 residues. This chain's CDR3 is CASSLNGENTEAFF. In DNA, the CDR3 is TGTGCCAGCAGCCTAAATGGGGAGAACACTGAAGCTTTCTTT.

The V gene is TRBV18, the J gene TRBJ2-1, with a possible D match to TRBD1 (6 bases). The CDR3 is made up of 16 amino acids. V lost 3 bases to trimming and J lost 8 bases, with 20 bases between them. Germline V lookup: CDR1 KGHSH, CDR2 LQKENI. CDR3 nucleotide sequence: TGTGCCAGCTCACCCATTACAGGGCATCGTACCGATGAGCAGTTCTTC. This codes for CASSPITGHRTDEQFF.

The CDR3 region has the DNA TGTGCCTGGAGTGTTTTACGTACGGGAGAAGCTTTCTTT. Residues: CAWSVLRTGEAFF. The V gene is TRBV30, the J gene TRBJ1-1; D not certain. The germline CDR1 and CDR2 sequences are GTSNPN and SVGIG (reference sequence). V lost 0 bases and J 8 bases, leaving 13 bases between the germline ends. This CDR3 contains 13 residues.

The chain couples TRBV6-5 to TRBJ2-7, with D perhaps assigned TRBD1 or TRBD2 (5 bases each). Trimming stripped 5 bases from V and 3 bases from J, with 14 bases between. The V gene's germline CDR1 is MNHEY and CDR2 SVGAGI. This CDR3 has 14 residues. The CDR3 sequence is CASSTPGRSYEQYF. As DNA, the CDR3 is TGTGCCAGCAGTACTCCGGGACGGAGCTACGAGCAGTACTTC.

The V and J genes are TRBV7-2 and TRBJ2-6; the D is unclear. CDR1 and CDR2 (germline): SGHTA, FQGNSA. V lost 4 bases and J 4 bases, leaving 8 bases between the germline ends. The CDR3 length is 14 residues. CDR3 sequence: CASSYRTGANVLTF. The CDR3 nucleotides are TGTGCCAGCAGCTACCGAACCGGGGCCAACGTCCTGACTTTC.

The V and J genes are TRBV30 and TRBJ1-2; unclear D gene. CDR1 and CDR2 (germline): GTSNPN, SVGIG (reference sequence). V was clipped by 0 bases and J by 4 bases, with 15 bases between them. CDR3 size: 15 residues. In DNA form, the CDR3 reads TGTGCCTGGAGTGTACTAGGAGGACTGGGCTATGGCTACACCTTC. Translating it yields CAWSVLGGLGYGYTF.

The rearrangement joins TRBV7-2 to TRBJ1-5, with a tentative D call TRBD1 (6 bases). With 5 bases removed from V and 5 bases from J, the gap between germline ends came to 16 bases. This CDR3 has 15 residues. The germline V gene has CDR1 SGHTA and CDR2 FQGNSA. DNA for the CDR3: TGTGCCAGCAGCCCCGGGGTACAGGGTTATCAGCCCCAGCATTTT. Protein sequence: CASSPGVQGYQPQHF.

In its sample, this clone was seen once. This chain joins TRBV5-4 and TRBJ1-2, with D perhaps TRBD1 (6 bases). In germline, CDR1 is SGHNT, CDR2 YYREEE (reference sequence). CDR3 length equals 14 residues. V was pared by 0 bases and J by 4 bases, with 10 bases between. Written as DNA, the CDR3 is TGTGCCAGCAGCTTGGAGGGGGACCTCTATGGCTACACCTTC. Translated, it gives CASSLEGDLYGYTF.

V is TRBV28 and J is TRBJ1-4, with 8 bases fitting TRBD1. The CDR3 runs to 15 residues. Unmatched junction bases numbered 10, after V lost 5 bases and J lost 8 bases. Germline CDR1 and CDR2: MDHEN and SYDVKM. CDR3 in amino acids: CASSLPGQGGEKLFF. The CDR3 DNA sequence: TGTGCCAGCAGTCTCCCCGGACAGGGAGGCGAAAAACTGTTTTTT.

The CDR3 DNA reads TGTGCCAGTAGTATAGTGTTCAGGGATCAGCCCCAGCATTTT. Translation: CASSIVFRDQPQHF. J is TRBJ1-5 and V is TRBV19, with D possibly matching TRBD1 (5 bases). Between the trimmed V and J ends, which lost 1 base and 5 bases, there was a span of 9 bases. This CDR3 spans 14 amino acids. Germline loops: CDR1 LNHDA, CDR2 SQIVND (reference sequence).

This chain links TRBV5-1 with TRBJ1-2, with D possibly TRBD1 on 5 matching bases. Looked up from germline, CDR1 is SGHRS and CDR2 is YFSETQ. Trimming removed 5 bases from V and 2 bases from J, with 19 bases in between. CDR3 length equals 16 residues. The CDR3 nucleotides are TGCGCCAGCAGGGGCGGCGGGGGTCAGGAGAACTATGGCTACACCTTC. It specifies CASRGGGGQENYGYTF.

This clone was observed a few times. The chain recombines TRBV5-1 with TRBJ2-2; 9 bases line up with TRBD1. Germline V gene sequence: CDR1 SGHRS, CDR2 YFSETQ. The junction had 3 bases not matched to a gene; V was cut back by 2 bases and J by 4 bases. The length of the CDR3 is 15 residues. The CDR3, as DNA: TGCGCCAGCAGCTTCACAGGGGGCCGCACCGGGGAGCTGTTTTTT. Translated: CASSFTGGRTGELFF.

The genes are TRBV6-1 and TRBJ1-6; D perhaps matches TRBD1 (6 bases). Trimming took 10 bases from V and 5 from J, leaving 18 bases between them. CDR1 and CDR2 from the germline V gene are MNHNS and SASEGT. The CDR3 totals 15 residues. Written as DNA, the CDR3 is TGTGCCATACCCAACAGGGAGGGTAATAATTCACCCCTCCACTTT. Translated: CAIPNREGNNSPLHF.

About this clone: At one boundary the junction diverges from the germline segment, which might be a read error. The chain carries TRBV4-2 and TRBJ2-7; D is unresolved. CDR1 and CDR2 (germline): LGHNA, YNFKEQ. This CDR3 has 16 amino acids. CDR3 residues: CASSQGFSVIGYEQYF. Written as DNA, the CDR3 is TGTGCCAGCAGTCAAGGATTTTCTGTTATCGGATACGAGCAGTACTTC.